The 23 T cell receptor beta chains given below trace back to one sample, sequenced in a study of T-cell reconstitution after alpha-beta-depleted transplantation in children. TCRbeta library construction was performed incorporating unique molecular identifiers. TCRdb fed the PCR reads into MiXCR, producing one record per CDR3 protein. There are around 450,000 distinct CDR3 sequences in the sample; about 10% occur only once, and around 2% lies in the top ten. The sequences come from PBMCs, collected before TCRalphabeta/CD19-depleted stem cell transplant. Every receptor here comes from a child between 2 and 9 years old with inherited bone marrow failure, due to receive a stem cell transplant.

This clonotype was observed at least ten times. The chain uses TRBV10-3 and TRBJ2-5; 10 bases agree with TRBD2. Germline V gives CDR1 ENHRY, CDR2 SYGVKD. The V segment lost 1 base and the J segment 2 bases; nucleotides outside the gene matches: 4. This CDR3 is 16 amino acids long. CDR3 in amino acids: CAISEFLAGVQETQYF. CDR3 nucleotides: TGTGCCATCAGTGAGTTCCTAGCGGGAGTACAAGAGACCCAGTACTTC.

Only a few counts were recorded for this clonotype. The chain employs TRBV13 and TRBJ1-4; D is unresolved. The V end was cut by 0 bases, the J end by 0 bases, with 11 bases between. Germline CDR1 is PRHDT and CDR2 is FYEKMQ (reference sequence). CDR3 length: 17 amino acids. The CDR3 is CASSLGGGNPTNEKLFF. CDR3 DNA: TGTGCCAGCAGCTTAGGCGGCGGGAATCCAACTAATGAAAAACTGTTTTTT.

At least ten counts were recorded for this clonotype. This chain joins TRBV12-3 or TRBV12-4 and TRBJ2-1, with D tentatively TRBD2 (7 bases). The V and J ends lost 8 bases and 5 bases respectively, with 13 bases between them. The length of the CDR3 is 13 residues. Here the CDR3 DNA reads TGTGCCAGCGGGAGGGGGAATAACAATGAGCAGTTCTTC. Encoded protein: CASGRGNNNEQFF.

This clonotype was observed at least ten times. This chain links TRBV4-3 with TRBJ1-2, with TRBD1 matching 8 bases. Germline values: CDR1 LGHNA, CDR2 YSLEER. The junction had 6 bases not matched to a gene; V was cut back by 3 bases and J by 3 bases. The CDR3 spans 15 residues. This CDR3 reads CASSQNRGVYYGYTF. The CDR3 bases are TGCGCCAGCAGCCAGAACAGGGGGGTCTACTATGGCTACACCTTC.

There are many counts of this clonotype. V usage is TRBV5-1 and J usage is TRBJ2-1; possibly TRBD1 for D (5 bases). The CDR3 has 19 residues. CDR1 and CDR2 from the germline V gene are SGHRS and YFSETQ. Trimming removed 0 bases from V and 0 bases from J, with 19 bases in between. The CDR3 loop reads CASSLEPLWQGRSYNEQFF. Written as DNA, the CDR3 is TGCGCCAGCAGCTTGGAGCCCCTATGGCAGGGCCGCTCCTACAATGAGCAGTTCTTC. The entire variable domain, with the rest obtained from reference TRBV5-1 and TRBJ2-1, is as follows: KAGVTQTPRYLIKTRGQQVTLSCSPISGHRSVSWYQQTPGQGLQFLFEYFSETQRNKGNFPGRFSGRQFSNSRSEMNVSTLELGDSALYLCASSLEPLWQGRSYNEQFFGPGTRLTVL.

This clonotype was seen a handful of times. The chain employs TRBV7-2 and TRBJ2-7, with a weak D call TRBD1 (5 bases). Germline loops: CDR1 SGHTA, CDR2 FQGNSA. Trimming took 1 base from V and 7 from J, leaving 11 bases between them. This CDR3 spans 13 amino acids. CDR3 in DNA: TGTGCCAGCAGCTTAGGACAGATACGAGAGCAGTACTTC. Encoded protein: CASSLGQIREQYF. The whole variable domain, remainder taken from reference TRBV7-2 and TRBJ2-7, is GAGVSQSPSNKVTEKGKDVELRCDPISGHTALYWYRQSLGQGLEFLIYFQGNSAPDKSGLPSDRFSAERTGGSVSTLTIQRTQQEDSAVYLCASSLGQIREQYFGPGTRLTVT.

On this clonotype itself: This may come from a read error, since a much larger clone is one base off. It is likely a read error, because the conserved phenylalanine at the end of the CDR3 is missing. J is TRBJ1-1 and V is TRBV5-1, with D perhaps TRBD1 (5 bases). Germline CDR1 reads SGHRS; CDR2 reads YFSETQ. Trimming left V 0 bases short and J 1 base short, with 13 bases between. The CDR3 spans 16 residues. The CDR3 loop reads CASSLDPTGPNTEAFL. The CDR3 DNA follows: TGCGCCAGCAGCTTGGACCCTACAGGTCCGAACACTGAAGCTTTCCTT.

This clonotype was detected many times. The genes are TRBV6-2 or TRBV6-3 and TRBJ2-1; TRBD2 is a possible D gene (5 bases). V shed 3 bases and J shed 10 bases, with 10 bases lying between them. Looked up from germline, CDR1 is MNHEY and CDR2 is SVGEGT. The CDR3 sequence is 12 residues long. CDR3: CASSYLGVEQFF. The DNA for the CDR3 is TGTGCCAGCAGTTATCTCGGGGTCGAGCAGTTCTTC.

The table lists this clonotype with many counts. The chain has TRBV10-3 and TRBJ2-1; D is unclear. CDR3 size: 15 residues. Trimming left V 0 bases short and J 10 bases short, with 16 bases between. Germline lookup yields CDR1 ENHRY and CDR2 SYGVKD. The CDR3 region has the DNA TGTGCCATCAGTGAGTCGTTCTTTGGCGGTCAGGAGCAGTTCTTC. Translated: CAISESFFGGQEQFF.

The sample holds many counts of this clonotype. This chain's CDR3 is CASSARTSSQETQYF. The CDR3 DNA is TGTGCCAGCAGTGCCCGGACTAGCAGCCAAGAGACCCAGTACTTC. The chain combines TRBV2 with TRBJ2-5, with 8 bases aligning to TRBD2. The CDR3 extends over 15 amino acids. V gave up 4 bases and J gave up 1 base; unmatched junction bases: 5. Looked up from germline, CDR1 is SNHLY and CDR2 is FYNNEI.

This clonotype was seen ten or more times. This sequence joins TRBV6-1 and TRBJ2-7; 9 bases map to TRBD2. From germline, CDR1 is MNHNS and CDR2 SASEGT. J gave up 2 bases and V 9 bases, and 11 bases lay outside the gene matches. The CDR3 sequence is 15 residues long. The CDR3, as DNA: TGTGCCAGATTGAGTAGCGGGAGCCCCACCTACGAGCAGTACTTC. Its protein is CARLSSGSPTYEQYF.

There are many counts of this clonotype. The chain is built from TRBV9 and TRBJ2-2, with 10 bases matching TRBD1. Per germline, CDR1 SGDLS and CDR2 YYNGEE. The trim removed 2 bases at V and 5 bases at J, leaving 9 bases unmatched. The CDR3 extends over 17 amino acids. In DNA, the CDR3 is TGTGCCAGCAGCGTGGGGGCCGGGACAGGGGAAACCGGGGAGCTGTTTTTT. It encodes CASSVGAGTGETGELFF.

There are a few counts of this clonotype. The gene calls are TRBV10-3 and TRBJ2-1; 10 nucleotides align to TRBD2. This CDR3 has 11 amino acids. V was pared by 10 bases and J by 7 bases, with 1 base of the junction left unmatched. CDR1 and CDR2 from the germline V gene are ENHRY and SYGVKD. The CDR3 region has the DNA TGTGCCACACTAGCGGGGAATGAGCAGTTCTTC. Its protein product is CATLAGNEQFF.

V is TRBV5-1 and J is TRBJ2-3; D perhaps matches TRBD1 (6 bases). The CDR3 spans 14 residues. Germline loops: CDR1 SGHRS, CDR2 YFSETQ. Trimming took off 2 bases at V and 4 bases at J, with 11 bases between the two ends. CDR3 coding DNA: TGCGCCAGCAGCTTATACAGGGAATCAGATACGCAGTATTTT. Amino acid sequence: CASSLYRESDTQYF.

This clonotype was counted many times. Here the CDR3 reads CASSLSGADYGYTF. The CDR3 region has the DNA TGCGCCAGCAGCTTATCGGGGGCAGACTATGGCTACACCTTC. J is TRBJ1-2 and V is TRBV5-1, with D possibly being TRBD1 (6 bases). The V gene's germline CDR1 is SGHRS and CDR2 YFSETQ. Trimming pared 2 bases from V and 3 bases from J, leaving 11 bases between. CDR3 length: 14 amino acids.

This clonotype was seen ten or more times. V and J are TRBV20-1 and TRBJ2-1, with TRBD2 matching 15 bases. From germline, CDR1 is DFQATT and CDR2 SNEGSKA (reference sequence). V gave up 5 bases and J gave up 3 bases; unmatched junction bases: 14. This CDR3 is built from 19 residues. The chain's CDR3 is CSALGRAGGLAGGYNEQFF. The CDR3 DNA reads as TGCAGTGCTCTCGGGAGGGCAGGGGGACTAGCGGGAGGCTACAATGAGCAGTTCTTC.

This clonotype was seen ten or more times. The chain links TRBV4-1 to TRBJ1-1, with D perhaps matching TRBD1 (6 bases). The CDR3 runs 14 residues. Germline assignment: CDR1 MGHRA and CDR2 YSYEKL. The germline V and J ends were trimmed by 2 bases and 3 bases, with 10 bases remaining between them. CDR3 nucleotides: TGCGCCAGCAGCCAACCCGGACAGTACACTGAAGCTTTCTTT. Amino acids: CASSQPGQYTEAFF.

The table lists this clonotype with many counts. The CDR3 nucleotides are TGCGCCAGCAGCCCCGGACTAGCGGGAGGGCCAGGGAACAATGAGCAGTTCTTC. Its protein is CASSPGLAGGPGNNEQFF. The V gene is TRBV4-3, the J gene TRBJ2-1; TRBD2 agrees at 15 bases. The trim removed 4 bases at V and 5 bases at J, leaving 9 bases unmatched. This CDR3 spans 18 amino acids. Germline V CDR1 and CDR2: LGHNA, YSLEER.

This clonotype was recorded at least ten times. V is TRBV7-4 and J is TRBJ2-7; 9 bases align to TRBD1. The CDR3 length is 19 residues. The germline gives CDR1 SGHVT, CDR2 SQSDAQ. Trimming cost V 3 bases and J 2 bases; bases outside gene matches: 17. The CDR3 bases are TGTGCCAGCAGCTTGATCCTACAGGGGGCAGTAGCGATCACCTACGAGCAGTACTTC. Encoded protein: CASSLILQGAVAITYEQYF.

This clonotype was seen many times. The V call is TRBV9, the J call TRBJ2-7; 13 positions agree with TRBD2. Per the germline V gene, CDR1 is SGDLS and CDR2 is YYNGEE. The CDR3 consists of 16 residues. The junction had 5 bases not matched to a gene; V was cut back by 3 bases and J by 2 bases. CDR3 in DNA: TGTGCCAGCAGCGCCCGTGGGACTAGCGGGGCCTACGAGCAGTACTTC. It translates to CASSARGTSGAYEQYF.

In this sample, this clonotype turned up once. The V gene is TRBV28, the J gene TRBJ2-2; D is perhaps TRBD1 (5 bases). This CDR3 has 14 amino acids. Looked up from germline, CDR1 is MDHEN and CDR2 is SYDVKM. V lost 5 bases and J 2 bases, leaving 9 bases between the germline ends. CDR3 loop: CASSRTPNTGELFF. The CDR3 DNA is TGTGCCAGCAGTCGGACACCTAACACCGGGGAGCTGTTTTTT.

The table lists this clonotype with a few counts. The chain is built from TRBV29-1 and TRBJ2-7, with D perhaps TRBD2 (5 bases). CDR1 and CDR2 (germline): SQVTM, ANQGSEA. V was shortened by 3 bases and J by 0 bases, with 9 bases between the two germline ends. The CDR3 consists of 13 residues. Written as DNA, the CDR3 is TGCAGCGTTGATGTCGGGAACTCCTACGAGCAGTACTTC. Translated, it gives CSVDVGNSYEQYF.

A remark on this clonotype: It may be a read error: a sequence one base away is much more abundant. V gene TRBV27 combines with J gene TRBJ2-7, with TRBD1 identical over 8 bases. The CDR3 is 17 residues long. Germline loops: CDR1 MNHEY, CDR2 SMNVEV (reference sequence). The CDR3 DNA is TGTGCCAGCAGTTCTCCGGCAGGGGGCTCCCCCTCCTACGTGCAGTACTTC. Its protein product is CASSSPAGGSPSYVQYF.